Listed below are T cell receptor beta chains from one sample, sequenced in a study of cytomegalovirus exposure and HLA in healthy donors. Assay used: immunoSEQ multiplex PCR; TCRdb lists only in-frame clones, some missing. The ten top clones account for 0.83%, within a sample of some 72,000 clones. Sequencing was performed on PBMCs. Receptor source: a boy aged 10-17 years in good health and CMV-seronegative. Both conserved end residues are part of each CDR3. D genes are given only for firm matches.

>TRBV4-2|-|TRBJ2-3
CASSQGVGADTQYF
TGTGCCAGCAGCCAAGGGGTGGGAGCGGATACGCAGTATTTT
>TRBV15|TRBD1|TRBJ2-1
CATSTGTGGLDEQFF
TGTGCCACCAGCACCGGGACAGGGGGCCTGGATGAGCAGTTCTTC
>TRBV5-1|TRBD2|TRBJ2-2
CASSPGEGLGSGELFF
TGCGCCAGCAGCCCTGGAGAGGGACTAGGCTCCGGGGAGCTGTTTTTT
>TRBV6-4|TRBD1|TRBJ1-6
CASSDSTTGNSPLHF
TGTGCCAGCAGTGACTCGACGACAGGGAATTCACCCCTCCACTTT
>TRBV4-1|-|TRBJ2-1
CASSHPLLSGEQFF
TGCGCCAGCAGCCATCCTCTGTTATCGGGTGAGCAGTTCTTC
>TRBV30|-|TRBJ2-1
CAGSMRVGRINEQFF
TGTGCCGGGAGTATGCGGGTCGGGAGAATCAATGAGCAGTTCTTC
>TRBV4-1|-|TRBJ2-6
CASSQVAGTGANVLTF
TGCGCCAGCAGCCAAGTGGCAGGGACTGGGGCCAACGTCCTGACTTTC
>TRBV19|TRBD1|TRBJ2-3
CASSKTGTDTQYF
TGTGCCAGTAGCAAGACAGGGACAGATACGCAGTATTTT
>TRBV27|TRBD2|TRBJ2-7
CASSFSGSSYEQYF
TGTGCCAGCAGTTTTAGCGGGAGCTCCTACGAGCAGTACTTC
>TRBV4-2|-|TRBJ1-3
CASSQERAGRNTIYF
TGTGCCAGCAGCCAAGAACGGGCAGGGCGAAACACCATATATTTT
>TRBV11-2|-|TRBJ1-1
CASSLNGGPNTEAFF
TGTGCCAGCAGCTTAAATGGGGGCCCGAACACTGAAGCTTTCTTT
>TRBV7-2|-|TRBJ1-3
CASSSHISGYGNTIYF
TGTGCCAGCAGCTCCCATATCTCAGGGTATGGAAACACCATATATTTT
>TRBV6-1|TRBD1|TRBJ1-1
CASRRTGLEAFF
TGTGCCAGCAGAAGGACAGGCCTGGAAGCTTTCTTT
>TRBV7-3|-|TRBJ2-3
CASSLTGPSGTDTQYF
TGTGCCAGCAGCTTAACCGGGCCTAGCGGCACAGATACGCAGTATTTT
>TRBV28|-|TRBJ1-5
CASSYSNQPQHF
TGTGCCAGCAGCTATAGCAATCAGCCCCAGCATTTT
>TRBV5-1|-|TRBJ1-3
CASSLEGYTIYF
TGCGCCAGCAGCCTAGAAGGCTACACCATATATTTT
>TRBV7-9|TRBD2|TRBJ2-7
CASSLKTSGKDEQYF
TGTGCCAGCAGCTTAAAGACTAGCGGGAAGGACGAGCAGTACTTC
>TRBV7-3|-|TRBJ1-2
CASSSTAEGSYGYTF
TGTGCCAGCAGCTCGACAGCGGAGGGGAGCTATGGCTACACCTTC
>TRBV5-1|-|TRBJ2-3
CASSLLSSHSTDTQYF
TGCGCCAGCAGCTTGCTGAGCTCCCATAGCACAGATACGCAGTATTTT
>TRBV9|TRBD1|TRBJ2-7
CAIPGQNYEQYF
TGTGCCATCCCGGGACAGAACTACGAGCAGTACTTC
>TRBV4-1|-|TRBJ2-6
CASSLSQGAGANVLTF
TGCGCCAGCAGCTTATCCCAGGGTGCAGGGGCCAACGTCCTGACTTTC
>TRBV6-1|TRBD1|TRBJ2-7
CASSEAQGEGSYEQYF
TGTGCCAGCAGTGAAGCGCAGGGGGAAGGGTCCTACGAGCAGTACTTC
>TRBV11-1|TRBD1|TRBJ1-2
CASSLDRVNGYTF
TGTGCCAGCAGCCTGGACAGGGTAAATGGCTACACCTTC
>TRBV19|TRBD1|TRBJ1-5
CASTWGDRNQPQHF
TGTGCCAGTACTTGGGGGGACAGAAATCAGCCCCAGCATTTT
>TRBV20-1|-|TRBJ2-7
CSAQEGYEQYF
TGCAGTGCTCAAGAGGGCTACGAGCAGTACTTC
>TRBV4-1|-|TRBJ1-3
CASSQASQGGNTIYF
TGCGCCAGCAGCCAAGCCAGCCAGGGTGGAAACACCATATATTTT
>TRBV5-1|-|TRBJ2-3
CASSLSGGNPDTQYF
TGCGCCAGCAGCTTGAGTGGGGGGAACCCAGATACGCAGTATTTT
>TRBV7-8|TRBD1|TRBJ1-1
CASSPAPGGSGEAFF
TGTGCCAGCAGCCCAGCTCCAGGGGGCAGTGGTGAAGCTTTCTTT
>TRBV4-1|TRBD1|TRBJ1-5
CASSQEVTGRNQPQHF
TGCGCCAGCAGCCAAGAAGTGACAGGGAGGAATCAGCCCCAGCATTTT
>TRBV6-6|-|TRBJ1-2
CASSFNIGQSDGYTF
TGTGCCAGCAGTTTCAACATCGGACAGTCGGATGGCTACACCTTC
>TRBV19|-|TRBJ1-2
CASSWTDGNYGYTF
TGTGCCAGTAGTTGGACAGACGGCAACTATGGCTACACCTTC
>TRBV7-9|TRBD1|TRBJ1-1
CAGTGGANTEAFF
TGTGCCGGGACAGGGGGCGCTAACACTGAAGCTTTCTTT
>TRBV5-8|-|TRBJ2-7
CASSLEHSGTYEQYF
TGTGCCAGCAGCTTGGAGCACTCAGGAACCTACGAGCAGTACTTC
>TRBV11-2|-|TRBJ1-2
CASSFPSRGPNYGYTF
TGTGCCAGCAGCTTTCCATCCAGAGGGCCTAACTATGGCTACACCTTC
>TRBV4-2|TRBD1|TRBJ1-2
CASSQDRGHSDGYTF
TGTGCCAGCAGCCAAGACAGGGGGCATAGTGACGGCTACACCTTC
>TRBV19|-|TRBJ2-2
CASSQAGELFF
TGTGCCAGTAGTCAGGCCGGGGAGCTGTTTTTT
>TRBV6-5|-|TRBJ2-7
CASTNPQGVEQYF
TGTGCCAGCACTAACCCACAGGGAGTCGAGCAGTACTTC
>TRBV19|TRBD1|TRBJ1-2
CASSIDEGAHYGYTF
TGTGCCAGTAGTATAGATGAGGGGGCACACTATGGCTACACCTTC
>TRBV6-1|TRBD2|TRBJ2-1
CANRPGLADNEQFF
TGTGCCAACCGACCGGGACTAGCGGATAATGAGCAGTTCTTC
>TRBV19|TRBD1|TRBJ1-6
CASSSRPGTGDYNSPLHF
TGTGCCAGTAGTTCACGTCCCGGGACAGGGGATTATAATTCACCCCTCCACTTT
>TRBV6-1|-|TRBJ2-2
CASSESRAGELFF
TGTGCCAGCAGTGAATCCAGGGCCGGGGAGCTGTTTTTT
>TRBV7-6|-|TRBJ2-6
CASSSPTGGANVLTF
TGTGCCAGCAGCTCCCCTACGGGGGGGGCCAACGTCCTGACTTTC